The next 6 T cell receptor beta chains were all read from a single sample in a study. TCRdb analysed the 5' RACE reads with MiXCR anew, one entry per CDR3 protein. The profile shows 53,000 or so distinct CDR3 sequences, more than 20% of them singletons. Sequencing input: tumor-infiltrating naive CD4+ T cells sorted from the breast tumor. The subset was: naive CD4+ T cells, CD4+CD45RA+CD25-. Receptor source: a female donor with breast cancer.

J is TRBJ1-4 and V is TRBV12-3 or TRBV12-4; the D gene is possibly TRBD1 (5 bases). Trimming pared 6 bases from V and 8 bases from J, leaving 16 bases between. The CDR3 contains 14 residues. This CDR3 reads CASSSRVQGEKLFF. The CDR3 DNA is TGTGCCAGCAGCAGCAGAGTCCAGGGAGAAAAACTGTTTTTT.

This clonotype is a singleton in its sample. Sequence at one end of the junction differs from germline and may be a read error. This chain links TRBV7-2 with TRBJ2-3; the match to TRBD2 covers 9 bases. Germline CDR1 and CDR2: SGHTA and FQGNSA. The CDR3 covers 14 residues. The chain's CDR3 is CASSPGLATATQYF. The DNA for the CDR3 is TGTGCCAGCAGCCCCGGACTAGCGACAGCTACGCAGTATTTT.

The rearrangement joins TRBV4-1 to TRBJ1-2; D ambiguous. This CDR3 is 13 amino acids long. Trimming stripped 8 bases from V and 4 bases from J, with 14 bases between. Germline V CDR1 and CDR2: MGHRA, YSYEKL. The CDR3 sequence: CASGPGRSYGYTF. The CDR3 nucleotides read TGCGCCAGCGGACCGGGGAGGTCCTATGGCTACACCTTC.

Written as DNA, the CDR3 is TGTGCCAGCAGTTTTGCCGGTGACACTGAAGCTTTCTTT. Its protein product is CASSFAGDTEAFF. The chain combines TRBV12-3 or TRBV12-4 with TRBJ1-1, with D unclear. This CDR3 region has 13 residues. The V and J ends lost 3 bases and 3 bases respectively, with 8 bases between them.

The chain couples TRBV20-1 to TRBJ2-6; 10 bases align to TRBD2. Germline CDR1 DFQATT, CDR2 SNEGSKA (reference sequence). Trimming cost V 6 bases and J 4 bases; bases outside gene matches: 9. The CDR3 contains 16 residues. The CDR3 region is CSAPISGRSGANVLTF. For the CDR3, the DNA is TGCAGTGCCCCAATTAGCGGGAGGTCCGGGGCCAACGTCCTGACTTTC.

Of note for this clonotype: The final CDR3 position lacks the conserved phenylalanine or tryptophan, pointing to a likely read error. This sequence joins TRBV12-3 or TRBV12-4 and TRBJ2-6; D may be TRBD2 (6 bases). The CDR3 length is 15 residues. Trimming shortened V by 5 bases and J by 4 bases, and 12 bases separated the two germline ends. DNA of the CDR3: TGTGCCAGCAGTCCCCAGGCGGGAGGGGCCAACGTCCTGACTTCC. Amino acids: CASSPQAGGANVLTS.